A single sample gave rise to the 4 T cell receptor beta chains below, sequenced in a study of technical replicates of blood from a few donors. Sequenced by immunoSEQ multiplex PCR; TCRdb stores in-frame clones only, minus some. The table records tens of thousands of clones, 90% to 95% of them present only once. The sample was T cells isolated from PBMCs. The receptors shown here come from a human donor in good health.

CDR3 sequence (DNA): TGTGCCAGCAGTTACCGGAGCGGGCAAGAGACCCAGTACTTC. It translates to CASSYRSGQETQYF. The V and J genes are TRBV6-6 and TRBJ2-5; TRBD2 might be the D (6 bases). The CDR3 runs to 14 residues. V was trimmed by 2 bases and J by 2 bases, leaving 9 bases between them. Germline lookup yields CDR1 MNHNY and CDR2 SVGAGI (reference sequence).

The rearrangement joins TRBV6-6 to TRBJ1-2, with 7 positions matching TRBD1. The CDR3 has 15 amino acids. The V segment lost 5 bases and the J segment 4 bases; nucleotides outside the gene matches: 10. The germline V gene has CDR1 MNHNY and CDR2 SVGAGI (reference sequence). This CDR3 reads CASSDRDRVPYGYTF. CDR3 DNA: TGTGCCAGCAGTGACCGGGACAGAGTCCCCTATGGCTACACCTTC.

The chain uses TRBV4-1 and TRBJ2-2; D unclear. CDR3 length: 12 residues. The germline V gene has CDR1 MGHRA and CDR2 YSYEKL. Deletions cut 3 bases from V and 8 bases from J, with 7 bases between. The CDR3 DNA follows: TGCGCCAGCAGCCACACCACAGGGGAGCTGTTTTTT. This sequence encodes CASSHTTGELFF.

This chain uses TRBV4-2 with TRBJ1-2; tentatively, D is TRBD1 (5 bases). CDR1 and CDR2 (germline): LGHNA, YNFKEQ. There are 19 residues in the CDR3. Deletions cut 4 bases from V and 2 bases from J, with 26 bases between. The DNA for the CDR3 is TGTGCCAGCAGCCGCAGTCTCCGGGACTCCGCCTCGTCCAACTATGGCTACACCTTC. It specifies CASSRSLRDSASSNYGYTF.